The rows below give T cell receptor beta chains drawn from one sample of a study of identical twins. One entry per CDR3 protein, called by TCRdb with MiXCR from the 5' RACE reads. The sample shows about 1.7 million distinct CDR3 sequences, less than 35% of them seen only once. The specimen was cord blood. The origin of the receptors is a newborn girl in good health. CDR3s include the opening cysteine and the closing phenylalanine or tryptophan. A D gene is named only where the DNA matches it firmly. For some rows the clone size is stated as once, few or many, or as a class when expanded; others skip it.

.,.,TRBV2,TRBJ1-1,TGTGCCAGCAGTGAAGGCAGGGGGAACACTGAAGCTTTCTTT,CASSEGRGNTEAFF
few,TRBD1,TRBV11-3,TRBJ2-1,TGTGCCAGCAGCTTATCATATAATCGGGACAGCTCCTACAATGAGCAGTTCTTC,CASSLSYNRDSSYNEQFF
few,TRBD1,TRBV29-1,TRBJ1-2,TGCAGCGTCCCCTTCATCGACAGGGCCTATGGCTACACCTTC,CSVPFIDRAYGYTF
few,TRBD2,TRBV4-1,TRBJ2-1,TGCGCCAGCAGCCAAGGGACCGGGACTAGTCGGATTTACAATGAGCAGTTCTTC,CASSQGTGTSRIYNEQFF
.,.,TRBV20-1,TRBJ2-5,TGCAGTGCTAGAGCGGGCAAAGAGACCCAGTACTTC,CSARAGKETQYF
.,.,TRBV20-1,TRBJ2-1,TGCAGTGCTAGAGGCATCAACGGGAGCTCCTACAATGAGCAGTTCTTC,CSARGINGSSYNEQFF
.,.,TRBV5-1,TRBJ2-3,TGCGCCAGCAGCTTGATGTCTCTCCCAGATACGCAGTATTTT,CASSLMSLPDTQYF
.,.,TRBV5-1,TRBJ2-3,TGCGCCAGCAGAAGGAGGGGGGGCCAAGGCACAGATACGCAGTATTTT,CASRRRGGQGTDTQYF
few,.,TRBV20-1,TRBJ2-1,TGCAGTGCTAGGGCCTACAACGGGGACTACAATGAGCAGTTCTTC,CSARAYNGDYNEQFF
few,.,TRBV20-1,TRBJ1-5,TGCAGTGCTAGAGTCCCCTCAGGGGAGAGAAGTCAGCCCCAGCATTTT,CSARVPSGERSQPQHF
.,.,TRBV28,TRBJ2-1,TGTGCCAGCAGTCCCCGGGACCCCGTGGGCGGCGTGATCTACAATGAGCAGTTCTTC,CASSPRDPVGGVIYNEQFF
.,.,TRBV20-1,TRBJ1-1,TGCAGTGCCCCTCCCGGCGGCGGCACTGAAGCTTTCTTT,CSAPPGGGTEAFF
.,.,TRBV28,TRBJ2-2,TGTGCCAGCAAGGCAGGAAAGAACACCGGGGAGCTGTTTTTT,CASKAGKNTGELFF
.,TRBD2,TRBV6-5,TRBJ2-7,TGTGCCAGCATCCGCCCAACTAGCGGGGGTAAGGAGCAGTACTTC,CASIRPTSGGKEQYF
few,.,TRBV6-5,TRBJ1-5,TGTGCCAGCAGTTTTACATATAGCAATCAGCCCCAGCATTTT,CASSFTYSNQPQHF
.,.,TRBV7-8,TRBJ2-4,TGTGCCAGCAGCTTAGCAAATTTCCGCAATGAGCAGTACTTC,CASSLANFRNEQYF
.,.,TRBV3-1,TRBJ2-7,TGTGCCAGCAGCCTATTGGGACTCCCCGAGCAGTACTTC,CASSLLGLPEQYF
.,.,TRBV12-3/TRBV12-4,TRBJ1-6,TGTGCCAGCAGACTCGGAAGCTACCATAATTCACCCCTCCACTTT,CASRLGSYHNSPLHF
.,.,TRBV21-1,TRBJ2-7,TGTGCCAGCAGCAAAAGGACAGGGGCGGGAAACGAGCAGTACTTC,CASSKRTGAGNEQYF
.,.,TRBV20-1,TRBJ2-3,TGCAGTGCTATTGAAGCAGATACGCAGTATTTT,CSAIEADTQYF
few,TRBD1,TRBV20-1,TRBJ1-4,TGCAGTGCTAGGGCGACAGGGAGGGGTGAAAAACTGTTTTTT,CSARATGRGEKLFF
.,TRBD1,TRBV11-2,TRBJ1-6,TGTGCCAGCAGCGGAATCCGGGACAGGTTTTCACCCCTCCACTTT,CASSGIRDRFSPLHF
.,.,TRBV29-1,TRBJ1-1,TGCAGCGTTGGGACGGGACGGCTCCAGAACACTGAAGCTTTCTTT,CSVGTGRLQNTEAFF
.,TRBD2,TRBV28,TRBJ2-2,TGTGCCGGCGGGACTAGCCTCACCGGGGAGCTGTTTTTT,CAGGTSLTGELFF
once,TRBD2,TRBV7-8,TRBJ2-3,TGTGCCAGTGGGCTGACGGGACTAGCTCCAGATACGCAGTATTTT,CASGLTGLAPDTQYF
many,.,TRBV10-3,TRBJ2-7,TGTGCCATCAGTGGCCGAGGACTGACCTACGAGCAGTACTTC,CAISGRGLTYEQYF
few,TRBD1,TRBV4-1,TRBJ1-2,TGCGCCAGCAGCCCAGGGGGTACGGGCTATGGCTACACCTTC,CASSPGGTGYGYTF
once,TRBD1,TRBV4-2,TRBJ1-5,TGTGCCAGCAGCCACGAGGGGGCTGGGCAGCCCCAGCATTTT,CASSHEGAGQPQHF
.,.,TRBV7-9,TRBJ1-1,TGTGCCAGCACCCACCGGGGGGTGCGCACTGAAGCTTTCTTT,CASTHRGVRTEAFF
few,.,TRBV6-1,TRBJ2-3,TGTGCCAGCAGCCCCAACCCCGGATTCCGCACAGATACGCAGTATTTT,CASSPNPGFRTDTQYF
.,.,TRBV20-1,TRBJ2-4,TGCAGTGCTAGATACGGGGGCGTACCTGTATCTCAAGAGACCCGGTACTTC,CSARYGGVPVSQETRYF
.,.,TRBV6-1,TRBJ2-3,TGTGCCAGCAGTGAAGCGCTGTATCCTAGCAGGGGCTGCACAGATACGCAGTATTTT,CASSEALYPSRGCTDTQYF
.,.,TRBV5-5,TRBJ1-6,TGTGCCAGCAGCTTAACAACACAGGGAGGGGATTCACCCCTCCACTTT,CASSLTTQGGDSPLHF
many,TRBD1,TRBV29-1,TRBJ1-2,TGCAGCTTTACAGGGGACTATGGCTACACCTTC,CSFTGDYGYTF
.,.,TRBV2,TRBJ2-7,TGTGCCAGCAGTGAACGGTCTCTGGGACACTACGAGCAGTACTTC,CASSERSLGHYEQYF
.,TRBD2,TRBV7-9,TRBJ2-3,TGTGCCAGCAGCTTAGGTGTAGCGGGGGGCACAGGTACGCAGTATTTT,CASSLGVAGGTGTQYF
.,TRBD2,TRBV20-1,TRBJ2-7,TGCAGTGCTAGAGGGAGACTAGCGGGAGTCTACGAGCAGTACTTC,CSARGRLAGVYEQYF
few,.,TRBV28,TRBJ2-1,TGTGCCAGCAGTTCCGCAGGACCGGGCGATGAGCAGTTCTTC,CASSSAGPGDEQFF
.,.,TRBV20-1,TRBJ2-3,TGCAGTGCTAGTTCCAGGGCCCATGGGCAGTATTTT,CSASSRAHGQYF
.,TRBD2,TRBV12-3/TRBV12-4,TRBJ2-7,TGTGCCAGCACCCGAAGCGGGAGGGCCTACAATGAGCAGTACTTC,CASTRSGRAYNEQYF
.,TRBD2,TRBV28,TRBJ2-7,TGTGCCAGCAGTTCCGGGACTAGGAGCTCCTACGAGCAGTACTTC,CASSSGTRSSYEQYF
few,.,TRBV27,TRBJ2-7,TGTGCCAGCAGTCTGGGGCGGATGCCCTACGAGCAGTACTTC,CASSLGRMPYEQYF
few,.,TRBV7-2,TRBJ1-6,TGTGCCAGTCACTTACACGGGGGCTCACCCCTCCACTTT,CASHLHGGSPLHF
.,.,TRBV28,TRBJ1-2,TGTGCCGGAAGTGACCAAGGGGACATGGGATATGGCTACACCTTC,CAGSDQGDMGYGYTF
few,TRBD2,TRBV6-5,TRBJ2-7,TGTGCCAACAGCTTTAGCGGGAGTAACCTCTACGAGCAGTACTTC,CANSFSGSNLYEQYF
.,TRBD1,TRBV20-1,TRBJ1-5,TGCAGTGCTCATAGTGCCGGGACAGTAATGGATCAGCCCCAGCATTTT,CSAHSAGTVMDQPQHF
few,.,TRBV20-1,TRBJ2-5,TGCAGTGCTGAGGACGGGCGGTACCAAGAGACCCAGTACTTC,CSAEDGRYQETQYF
.,TRBD1,TRBV25-1,TRBJ2-6,TGTGCCAGCACTGGGGACAGGGTAACCTCTGGGGCCAACGTCCTGACTTTC,CASTGDRVTSGANVLTF
.,TRBD1,TRBV16,TRBJ1-5,TGTGCCAGCAGCCGACCGGACAGGGACAATCAGCCCCAGCATTTT,CASSRPDRDNQPQHF
few,TRBD1,TRBV10-3,TRBJ2-3,TGTGCCATCAGTGAAGAACAGGGGGCGTTAGATACGCAGTATTTT,CAISEEQGALDTQYF
.,TRBD1,TRBV28,TRBJ2-7,TGTGCCAGCAGTTTCCCTGACAGGGACTCCTACGAGCAGTACTTC,CASSFPDRDSYEQYF
.,TRBD2,TRBV6-1,TRBJ2-7,TGTGCCAGCAGTTTATCGGGGGGAACTCGGACTAACGAGCAGTACTTC,CASSLSGGTRTNEQYF
few,TRBD2,TRBV20-1,TRBJ2-7,TGCAGTGCTAGAGATATTGGTGCTAGCGGGAGGTACGAGCAGTACTTC,CSARDIGASGRYEQYF
.,.,TRBV6-5,TRBJ2-7,TGTGCCAACAGTTACTTACTTAGCTACGAGCAGTACTTC,CANSYLLSYEQYF
few,.,TRBV5-1,TRBJ1-2,TGCGCCAGCAGTAAAGACTATGGCTACACCTTC,CASSKDYGYTF
few,TRBD2,TRBV11-2,TRBJ2-1,TGTGCCAGCAGCTTTCGCGCGGGCGCCCAGCGGGAGGGCTCCTACAATGAGCAGTTCTTC,CASSFRAGAQREGSYNEQFF
.,TRBD2,TRBV12-3/TRBV12-4,TRBJ2-5,TGTGCCAGCAGTTTTGGCCTAGCGGGCTCTAATGAGCAGTACTTC,CASSFGLAGSNEQYF
few,TRBD1,TRBV4-2,TRBJ2-7,TGTGCCAGCAGCCAAGGGCGTGACAGGGGCTACGAGCAGTACTTC,CASSQGRDRGYEQYF
.,.,TRBV6-2/TRBV6-3,TRBJ1-1,TGTGCCAGCAGTTACCTAAGGGCTTCCAACACTGAAGCTTTCTTT,CASSYLRASNTEAFF